This TCR beta chain was profiled in a study of blood T cell repertoires in COVID-19. J gave up 5 bases and V 6 bases, and 11 bases lay outside the gene matches. The CDR3 runs 15 residues. CDR1 and CDR2 (germline): MNHNY, SVGAGI (reference sequence). The authors' processing: Reference gene primer amplification gave estimated nucleated cell counts. Method: immunoSEQ multiplex PCR; TCRdb's copy keeps in-frame clones and lacks some. V, J and clone size are those of that table, while D and trimming were read from the DNA. Of about 130,000 clones listed, roughly 80% were seen once; the top ten hold over 9%. The participants were between about 18 and 100 years old and came from roughly 24 US areas. Participants' own reports of clinical history determined their cohort assignment. Donors in Cohort 3 counted as recovered after two negative PCRs, clearance, or symptom resolution.

The V and J genes are TRBV6-6 and TRBJ2-7, with 9 bases matching TRBD1. This receptor was identified in a man aged 45 to 65 who had recovered from COVID-19. The sample was PBMCs or T cells enriched from blood (not recorded which). The CDR3 reads CASRINRGQGDEQYF. The CDR3 DNA is TGTGCCAGCAGGATAAATAGGGGACAGGGAGACGAGCAGTACTTC.